This T cell receptor (beta chain) was sequenced for a study of early T cells in non-severe SARS-CoV-2 infection. Looking at the study overall: Sequencing was performed on bulk RNA from unsorted whole blood, leaving chains unpaired.

In the library, individual cDNA molecules carried attached unique molecular identifiers. From the 5' RACE reads, TCRdb called clonotypes with MiXCR, one entry per CDR3 protein. The sample records around 57,000 distinct CDR3 sequences, under 15% being singletons. In its sample, this clonotype was seen many times. The antigen is undetermined. CDR1 and CDR2 (germline): SEHNR, FQNEAQ (reference sequence). This CDR3 region has 15 residues. Trimming shortened V by 2 bases and J by 5 bases, and 15 bases separated the two germline ends. Study-wide points: VDJdb-based matching was biased toward anti-spike CD8 responses and missed private and CD4 specificities.

The V gene is TRBV7-9, the J gene TRBJ1-2, with D possibly being TRBD1 (6 bases). This receptor was identified in an adult who was a healthcare worker with PCR-confirmed SARS-CoV-2 infection or an uninfected control (not recorded which). Material: whole blood. The CDR3 bases are TGTGCCAGCAGCTTAAGCCCCGGACAGTTTTATGGCTACACCTTC. Protein: CASSLSPGQFYGYTF.